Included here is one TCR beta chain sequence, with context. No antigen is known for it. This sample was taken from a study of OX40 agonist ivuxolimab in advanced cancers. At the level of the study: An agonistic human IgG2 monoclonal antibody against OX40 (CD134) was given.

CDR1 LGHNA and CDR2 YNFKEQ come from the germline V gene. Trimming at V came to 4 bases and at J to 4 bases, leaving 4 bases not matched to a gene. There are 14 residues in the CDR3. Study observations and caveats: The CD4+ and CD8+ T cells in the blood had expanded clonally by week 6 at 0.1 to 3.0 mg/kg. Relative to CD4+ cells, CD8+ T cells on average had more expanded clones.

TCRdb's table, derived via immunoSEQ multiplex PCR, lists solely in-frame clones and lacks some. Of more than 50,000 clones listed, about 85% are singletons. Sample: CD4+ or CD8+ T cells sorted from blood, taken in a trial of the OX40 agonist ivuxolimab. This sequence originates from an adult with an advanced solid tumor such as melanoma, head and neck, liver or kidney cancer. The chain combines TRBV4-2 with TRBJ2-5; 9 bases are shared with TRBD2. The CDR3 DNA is TGTGCCAGCAGCCCCCGGCGGGAGGGAGAGACCCAGTACTTC. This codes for CASSPRREGETQYF.